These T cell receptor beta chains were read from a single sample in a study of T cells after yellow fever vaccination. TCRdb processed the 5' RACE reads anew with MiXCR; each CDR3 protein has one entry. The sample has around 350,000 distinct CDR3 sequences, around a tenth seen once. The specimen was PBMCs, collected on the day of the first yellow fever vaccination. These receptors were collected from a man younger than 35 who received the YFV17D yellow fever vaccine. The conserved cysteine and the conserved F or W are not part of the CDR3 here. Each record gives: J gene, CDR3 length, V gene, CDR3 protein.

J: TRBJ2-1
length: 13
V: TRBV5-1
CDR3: ASSPRTGEANEQF

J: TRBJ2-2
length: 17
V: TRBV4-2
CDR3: ASSQMGLAGGPFTGELF

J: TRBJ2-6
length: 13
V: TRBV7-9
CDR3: ASRGVQTGANVLT

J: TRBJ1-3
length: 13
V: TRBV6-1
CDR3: ASSQPTLRGNTIY

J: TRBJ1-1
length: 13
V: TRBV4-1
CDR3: ASSQVYNRNTEAF

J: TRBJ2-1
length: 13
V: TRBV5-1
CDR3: ASSFSQGARDEQF

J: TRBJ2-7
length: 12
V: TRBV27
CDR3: ASSFSPTTYEQY

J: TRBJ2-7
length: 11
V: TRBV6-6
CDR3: ASIDWASYEQY

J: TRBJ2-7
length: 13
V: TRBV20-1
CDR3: SASAPGQGANEQY

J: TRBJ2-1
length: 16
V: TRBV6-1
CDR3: ASRAGLAGGPSYNEQF

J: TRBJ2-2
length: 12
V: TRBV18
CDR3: ASSPPSVTGELF

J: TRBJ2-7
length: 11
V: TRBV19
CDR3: ASSPARTYEQY

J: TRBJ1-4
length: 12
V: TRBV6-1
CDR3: ASSPSGGYEKLF

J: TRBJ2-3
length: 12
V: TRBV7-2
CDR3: ASSRRDYSDTQY

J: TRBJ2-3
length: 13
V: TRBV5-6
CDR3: ASGDLAGEADTQY

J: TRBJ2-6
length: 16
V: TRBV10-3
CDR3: AISEMGTIQSGANVLT

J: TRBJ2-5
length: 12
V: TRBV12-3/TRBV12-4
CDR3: ASSYSNWGETQY

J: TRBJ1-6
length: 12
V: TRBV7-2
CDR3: ASSLSLSEMPLH

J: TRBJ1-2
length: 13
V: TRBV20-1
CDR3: SARDQGRERYGYT

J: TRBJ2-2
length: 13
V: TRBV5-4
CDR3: ASSLGVGNTGELF

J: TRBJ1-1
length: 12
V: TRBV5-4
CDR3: ASSFGGAETEAF

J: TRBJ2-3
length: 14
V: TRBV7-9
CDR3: ASSPKRGGWTDTQY

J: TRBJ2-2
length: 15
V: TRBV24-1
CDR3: ATSDPTGGSGTGELF

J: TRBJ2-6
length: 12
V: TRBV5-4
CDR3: ASSPPGGANVLT